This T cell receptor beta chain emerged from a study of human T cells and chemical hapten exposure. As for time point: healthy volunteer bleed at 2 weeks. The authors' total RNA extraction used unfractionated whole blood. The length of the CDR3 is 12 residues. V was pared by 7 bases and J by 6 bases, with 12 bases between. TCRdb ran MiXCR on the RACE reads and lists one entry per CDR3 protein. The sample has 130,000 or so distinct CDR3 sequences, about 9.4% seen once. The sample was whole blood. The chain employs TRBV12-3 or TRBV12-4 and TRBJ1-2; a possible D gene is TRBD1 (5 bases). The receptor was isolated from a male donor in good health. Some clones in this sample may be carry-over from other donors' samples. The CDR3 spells CASTLRGDGYTF. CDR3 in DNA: TGTGCCAGCACCCTGAGGGGTGATGGCTACACCTTC.